This passage covers 5 T cell receptor beta chains from one sample sequenced in a study of T cell responses to AZD1222 COVID-19 vaccine. Clones were sequenced by immunoSEQ multiplex PCR, and TCRdb holds only the in-frame ones, with some missing. The table lists 200,000 or so clones, about nine tenths of them singletons. This material consisted of peripheral blood, taken on day 0 of AZD1222 vaccination. These receptors originate from an adult in good health.

The CDR3 region has the DNA TGTGCCAGCAGCCAAGATTGGGGTACCGGGGAGCTGTTTTTT. The encoded protein is CASSQDWGTGELFF. This chain connects TRBV14 to TRBJ2-2; D uncertain. This CDR3 contains 14 residues. Germline loops: CDR1 SGHDN, CDR2 FVKESK. V was trimmed by 0 bases and J by 5 bases, leaving 7 bases between them.

This chain joins TRBV6-5 and TRBJ2-5, with TRBD2 matching over 12 bases. Germline V gene sequence: CDR1 MNHEY, CDR2 SVGAGI. The CDR3 is 14 residues long. Germline trimming cut 6 bases from V and 5 bases from J; bases unmatched to any gene: 4. The CDR3 region has the DNA TGTGCCAGCAGGACTAGCGGGAGTTACGAGACCCAGTACTTC. Amino acid sequence: CASRTSGSYETQYF.

V gene TRBV4-1 combines with J gene TRBJ1-1; the D is unclear. Trimming pared 4 bases from V and 4 bases from J, leaving 13 bases between. The CDR3 is 14 amino acids. CDR1 is MGHRA and CDR2 is YSYEKL in the germline V gene. The CDR3 DNA reads TGCGCCAGCAGCCCCGGAATAAGGCGCACTGAAGCTTTCTTT. Translation: CASSPGIRRTEAFF.

CDR3 nucleotides: TGTGCCAGCAGCCCCGGACTAGCGGGAGAGACCCAGTACTTC. It codes for CASSPGLAGETQYF. The rearrangement joins TRBV9 to TRBJ2-5, with 11 bases aligning to TRBD2. Trimming took 4 bases from V and 4 from J; bases not matched to a gene: 3. This CDR3 has 14 amino acids. Germline V lookup: CDR1 SGDLS, CDR2 YYNGEE.

The chain combines TRBV5-8 with TRBJ2-1; 8 bases line up with TRBD2. Losses at the gene ends were 4 bases for V and 6 bases for J; bases not matched to a gene: 3. This CDR3 is 13 amino acids long. Germline-derived CDR1 and CDR2 are SGHTS and YDEGEE. CDR3 amino acids: CASSTGLANEQFF. The CDR3 nucleotides read TGTGCCAGCAGCACTGGACTAGCCAATGAGCAGTTCTTC.